This is a list of T cell receptor beta chains from one sample in a study of shared clonotypes between healthy human individuals. Clones were sequenced by immunoSEQ multiplex PCR, and TCRdb holds only the in-frame ones, with some missing. The profile covers fewer than 400,000 clones, with roughly 70% appearing a single time and around 10% taken by the ten largest. Input material: memory CD4+ T cells sorted from blood. The receptors come from a man aged 25 to 45 in good health. CDR3s include the opening cysteine and the closing phenylalanine or tryptophan. Fields, in order: clone size, J gene, D gene, V gene, CDR3 protein, CDR3 DNA. A D gene is named only where the DNA matches it firmly. Clone sizes are given selectively: once, few, many, or a class where the clone is expanded.

clone size: few; J gene: TRBJ1-3; D gene: NA; V gene: TRBV7-8; CDR3 protein: CASSLSAVAGNTIYF; CDR3 DNA: TGTGCCAGCAGCCTATCGGCGGTCGCTGGAAACACCATATATTTT
clone size: NA; J gene: TRBJ2-7; D gene: NA; V gene: TRBV6-6; CDR3 protein: CAIGRGAEQYF; CDR3 DNA: TGTGCCATCGGTAGGGGGGCCGAGCAGTACTTC
clone size: NA; J gene: TRBJ1-2; D gene: TRBD1; V gene: TRBV27; CDR3 protein: CASGIWRQGTNYGYTF; CDR3 DNA: TGTGCCAGCGGTATTTGGAGACAGGGCACTAACTATGGCTACACCTTC
clone size: NA; J gene: TRBJ2-5; D gene: TRBD2; V gene: TRBV19; CDR3 protein: CASSSGETQYF; CDR3 DNA: TGTGCCAGCTCTAGCGGCGAGACCCAGTACTTC
clone size: few; J gene: TRBJ1-1; D gene: NA; V gene: TRBV28; CDR3 protein: CASSQRQLEAFF; CDR3 DNA: TGTGCCAGCAGTCAAAGACAGCTTGAAGCTTTCTTT
clone size: few; J gene: TRBJ2-3; D gene: TRBD2; V gene: TRBV27; CDR3 protein: CASSLLREAALYTQYF; CDR3 DNA: TGTGCCAGCAGTTTATTGCGGGAGGCGGCATTATATACGCAGTATTTT
clone size: NA; J gene: TRBJ2-3; D gene: TRBD2; V gene: TRBV7-2; CDR3 protein: CASSLVGRSDTQYF; CDR3 DNA: TGTGCCAGCAGCTTAGTCGGGAGGTCAGATACGCAGTATTTT
clone size: NA; J gene: TRBJ2-3; D gene: NA; V gene: TRBV6-1; CDR3 protein: CASSATTGGTDTQYF; CDR3 DNA: TGTGCCAGCAGTGCGACAACAGGCGGCACAGATACGCAGTATTTT
clone size: NA; J gene: TRBJ1-1; D gene: NA; V gene: TRBV7-9; CDR3 protein: CASSSLPGREAFF; CDR3 DNA: TGTGCCAGCAGCTCCCTCCCGGGCAGAGAAGCTTTCTTT
clone size: NA; J gene: TRBJ2-4; D gene: TRBD2; V gene: TRBV11-2; CDR3 protein: CASSLGGNKNIQYF; CDR3 DNA: TGTGCCAGCAGCTTGGGAGGGAACAAAAACATTCAGTACTTC
clone size: NA; J gene: TRBJ2-2; D gene: NA; V gene: TRBV6-1; CDR3 protein: CASSERQANTGELFF; CDR3 DNA: TGTGCCAGCAGTGAGCGTCAGGCGAACACCGGGGAGCTGTTTTTT